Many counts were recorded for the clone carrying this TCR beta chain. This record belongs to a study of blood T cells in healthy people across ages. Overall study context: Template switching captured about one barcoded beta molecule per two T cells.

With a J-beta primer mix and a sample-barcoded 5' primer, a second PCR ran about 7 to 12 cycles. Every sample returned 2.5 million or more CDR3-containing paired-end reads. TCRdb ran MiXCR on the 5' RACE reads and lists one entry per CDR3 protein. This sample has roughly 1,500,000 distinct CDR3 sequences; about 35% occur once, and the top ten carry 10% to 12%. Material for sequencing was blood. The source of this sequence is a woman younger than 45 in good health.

The CDR3 DNA is TGTGCCAGCAGCCCGGGGATAGAGCAGTTCTTC. Its protein product is CASSPGIEQFF. V and J are TRBV7-2 and TRBJ2-1; possible D gene TRBD2, 5 bases. CDR1 is SGHTA and CDR2 is FQGNSA in the germline V gene. V was cut by 5 bases and J by 10 bases, with 9 bases left in between. The CDR3 loop spans 11 amino acids.